The 12 T cell receptor beta chains below all came from one sample that was sequenced in a study of blood T cell repertoires in COVID-19. The table came from immunoSEQ multiplex PCR; TCRdb's copy has only in-frame clones and leaves some out. The sample includes 180,000 or so clones, over 80% seen only once; the top ten take 10% to 15%. The sequenced material came from PBMCs or T cells enriched from blood (not recorded which). These receptors were taken from a woman in her sixties who had recovered from COVID-19.

The V call is TRBV29-1, the J call TRBJ2-1, with D possibly matching TRBD1 (6 bases). CDR3 length equals 13 residues. V gave up 8 bases and J gave up 7 bases, with 18 bases separating them. The germline V gene has CDR1 SQVTM and CDR2 ANQGSEA. CDR3 in DNA: TGCAGCTTCCATCGAGGGGGAACTAATGAGCAGTTCTTC. Translating gives CSFHRGGTNEQFF.

Concerning this clone: One junction end does not reproduce the germline sequence, and a read error may be involved. The CDR3 sequence is CASNLGQGAYEQYF. CDR3 sequence (DNA): TGCGCCAGCAACTTGGGACAGGGGGCCTACGAGCAGTACTTC. The chain combines TRBV5-1 with TRBJ2-7, with 11 bases lining up with TRBD1. The CDR3 length is 14 residues. Germline loops: CDR1 SGHRS, CDR2 YFSETQ.

The DNA of the CDR3 is TGTGCCAGCAGTTTTAAGGGACAGGGAGATACGCAGTATTTT. This translates into CASSFKGQGDTQYF. The chain couples TRBV28 to TRBJ2-3; TRBD1 matches at 9 bases. CDR3 size: 14 residues. CDR1 MDHEN and CDR2 SYDVKM come from the germline V gene. Trimming took 3 bases from V and 5 from J; bases not matched to a gene: 3.

The CDR3, as DNA: TGCAGCGTCCTACACCGGGACTCATCCTACGAGCAGTACTTC. This encodes CSVLHRDSSYEQYF. This chain joins TRBV29-1 and TRBJ2-7; tentatively, D is TRBD2 (6 bases). CDR1 and CDR2 from the germline V gene are SQVTM and ANQGSEA. This CDR3 contains 14 residues. The ends were cut back, 6 bases at V and 1 base at J, with 16 bases in the middle.

The chain combines TRBV3-1 (or the pseudogene TRBV3-2) with TRBJ1-3; D remains unclear. V was pared by 2 bases and J by 1 base, with 9 bases between. CDR3 length: 15 amino acids. The germline V gene has CDR1 LGHDT and CDR2 YNNKEL (reference sequence). CDR3 sequence reads: CASSQSLLSGNTIYF. CDR3 DNA sequence: TGTGCCAGCAGCCAAAGCTTATTATCTGGAAACACCATATATTTT.

This chain joins TRBV3-1 (or the pseudogene TRBV3-2) and TRBJ1-2; D might be TRBD1 (6 bases). The germline V gene has CDR1 LGHDT and CDR2 YNNKEL (reference sequence). Between the trimmed V and J ends, which lost 6 bases and 6 bases, there was a span of 14 bases. CDR3 length: 13 amino acids. The CDR3 DNA reads as TGTGCCAGCAGGGCACAGGGTCAGGATGGCTACACCTTC. This encodes CASRAQGQDGYTF.

In its sample, this clone was seen once. This chain uses TRBV19 with TRBJ1-2, with TRBD1 matching 7 bases. Germline lookup yields CDR1 LNHDA and CDR2 SQIVND (reference sequence). J lost 4 bases, V lost 5 bases, and 7 bases had no gene match. This CDR3 has 14 amino acids. The DNA for the CDR3 is TGTGCCAGTAGTTGGACAGGCATCTCCTATGGCTACACCTTC. Its translation is CASSWTGISYGYTF.

The gene calls are TRBV9 and TRBJ2-7; weak D call: TRBD2 (7 bases). This CDR3 region has 15 residues. Germline values: CDR1 SGDLS, CDR2 YYNGEE. V was shortened by 4 bases and J by 4 bases, with 18 bases between the two germline ends. The CDR3 DNA reads as TGTGCCAGCAGCCCCGCGTGGGGGGGCGGATACGAGCAGTACTTC. It encodes CASSPAWGGGYEQYF.

V gene TRBV20-1 combines with J gene TRBJ1-1; D not resolved. V lost 3 bases and J 6 bases, leaving 11 bases between the germline ends. The CDR3 sequence is 12 residues long. Germline values: CDR1 DFQATT, CDR2 SNEGSKA (reference sequence). The CDR3 loop reads CSASRRSAEAFF. The CDR3 bases are TGCAGTGCTAGTAGGAGAAGCGCTGAAGCTTTCTTT.

The chain recombines TRBV7-9 with TRBJ2-5, with TRBD2 identical over 10 bases. Germline CDR1 SEHNR, CDR2 FQNEAQ (reference sequence). The ends lost 2 bases at V and 5 bases at J; junction bases unmatched: 5. There are 15 residues in the CDR3. CDR3 in DNA: TGTGCCAGCAGCTTACAGCGGGGGGGCATCGAGACCCAGTACTTC. Translation: CASSLQRGGIETQYF.

This chain joins TRBV27 and TRBJ1-6, with D unresolved. The CDR3 contains 14 residues. V was clipped by 5 bases and J by 7 bases, with 12 bases between them. CDR1 is MNHEY, CDR2 SMNVEV, per germline (reference sequence). CDR3 sequence reads: CASSPEIPNSPLHF. CDR3 sequence (DNA): TGTGCCAGCAGTCCCGAGATCCCCAATTCACCCCTCCACTTT.

CDR3 DNA sequence: TGTGCCAGCAGCCAAACTAGCGGGAGGGTGAGCGGGGAGCTGTTTTTT. Translation: CASSQTSGRVSGELFF. This rearrangement joins TRBV3-1 (or the pseudogene TRBV3-2) to TRBJ2-2; TRBD2 agrees at 13 bases. The CDR3 runs to 16 residues. CDR1 is LGHDT, CDR2 YNNKEL, per germline (reference sequence). V gave up 2 bases and J gave up 7 bases; unmatched junction bases: 4.